This T cell receptor (beta chain) was captured in a study of cytomegalovirus exposure and HLA in healthy donors. This clone showed up just a few times. The PCR employed 60 Vbeta primers together with 13 Jbeta primers. Measured with immunoSEQ multiplex PCR; TCRdb has only the in-frame clones, and not every one. Seen here are around 200,000 clones, roughly 80% observed once, and the top ten hold just over 1.4%. The sequenced sample was PBMCs. The sequence was collected from a girl between 5 and 17 years old in good health and CMV-seronegative.

This CDR3 is CASSLFTGANYGYTF. The CDR3 DNA reads as TGTGCCAGCAGCCTATTCACAGGGGCCAACTATGGCTACACCTTC. This chain joins TRBV7-2 and TRBJ1-2, with 7 bases that match TRBD1. J gave up 2 bases and V 5 bases, and 8 bases lay outside the gene matches. CDR1 SGHTA and CDR2 FQGNSA come from the germline V gene. The CDR3 runs to 15 residues. Combining the CDR3 with reference TRBV7-2 and TRBJ1-2 gives the whole variable domain GAGVSQSPSNKVTEKGKDVELRCDPISGHTALYWYRQSLGQGLEFLIYFQGNSAPDKSGLPSDRFSAERTGGSVSTLTIQRTQQEDSAVYLCASSLFTGANYGYTFGSGTRLTVV.